This T cell receptor beta chain was observed in a study of PD-1 blockade in classical Hodgkin lymphoma. Across the whole study: Nivolumab dosing for patients was 3 mg/kg, administered intravenously every 2 weeks.

Points on this clone: Its antigen remains unknown.

Germline CDR1 is LNHDA and CDR2 is SQIVND (reference sequence). The ends were cut back, 8 bases at V and 0 bases at J, with 8 bases in the middle. The length of the CDR3 is 13 residues. Generated by immunoSEQ multiplex PCR, the TCRdb table keeps only in-frame clones and is missing some. The sample has more than 25,000 clones; roughly 70% are singletons. Whole-study findings and limits: With CD4+ cells, TCR diversity rose significantly by C4D1, but not with CD8+ cells. The diversity seen at baseline in complete responders resembled that of newly diagnosed patients. Newly diagnosed patients were said to have less baseline TCR diversity than healthy donors did.

Relapses following autologous stem cell transplantation were seen in all patients, with brentuximab vedotin exposure varying. The chain is built from TRBV19 and TRBJ2-4; D ambiguous. This TCR was sampled from a human donor with classical Hodgkin lymphoma. Material: peripheral blood mononuclear cells (PBMCs), obtained before the second cycle of nivolumab. CDR3 coding DNA: TGTGCCAGTGCTTTTCTAGCCAAAAACATTCAGTACTTC. Amino acid sequence: CASAFLAKNIQYF.